This TCR beta chain was captured by sequencing in a study of blood T cell dynamics during melanoma immunotherapy. Looking at the study overall: Metastatic melanoma patients received first-line pembrolizumab or nivolumab plus ipilimumab. Study findings and constraints: Whether repertoire-driving clones were melanoma-specific could not be determined.

Each bulk PBMC sample had 300 to 400 ng DNA loaded. Sequencing used immunoSEQ multiplex PCR; TCRdb keeps in-frame clones, though not all of them. The sample includes about 4,200 clones, approximately 90% of them seen just once. The CDR3 length is 11 residues. Germline CDR1 is SQVTM and CDR2 is ANQGSEA. The V end was cut by 7 bases, the J end by 4 bases, with 10 bases between. Time point denoted: week 3, after first cycle of checkpoint inhibitor. Blood was drawn before treatment and at week 3 after checkpoint blockade. As regards this clone: Its antigen is not identified.

The sequencing used blood, collected from a patient treated with checkpoint blockade. The sequence was collected from a human donor with melanoma. The V call is TRBV29-1, the J call TRBJ1-1; no clear D gene. CDR3 region: CSAVQITEAFF. CDR3 bases: TGCAGCGCGGTCCAGATCACTGAAGCTTTCTTT.